This TCR beta chain was captured in a study of yellow fever vaccine responses in identical twins. Whole-study findings and limits: Twins reportedly showed a vaccine T cell response that seemed partly convergent and partly personalized.

CDR3 size: 14 residues. The germline CDR1 and CDR2 sequences are DFQATT and SNEGSKA (reference sequence). TCRdb re-derived calls from the RT-PCR reads in MiXCR, one entry per CDR3 protein. The sample includes 30,000 to 40,000 distinct CDR3 sequences, roughly 60% of them seen just once. With respect to this clonotype: Its matching antigen is unknown.

This receptor was identified in a woman aged 18 to 35 who received the yellow fever vaccine. The rearrangement joins TRBV20-1 to TRBJ2-3; D is unclear. Gene TRBJ1-5 matches the end of the DNA better, so the J call may be wrong. Specimen: T cells from blood (PBMCs), unsorted or a sorted subset (not recorded which), collected before or after yellow fever vaccination (not recorded which). CDR3 amino acids: CSASTSVYTDTQHF. For the CDR3, the DNA is TGCAGTGCTAGTACTAGCGTATACACAGATACGCAGCATTTT.